This T cell receptor (beta chain) appears in the sequencing data of a study of regulatory T cells in long-lasting Graves disease. CDR3-region Arm-PCR and iRepertoire HTBI primers produced the TCR beta libraries. One entry per CDR3 protein, called by TCRdb with MiXCR from the multiplex PCR reads. The sample records a few hundred thousand distinct CDR3 sequences, about a quarter being singletons. The sample holds a few counts of this clonotype. Time point in this sample: persistent/refractory GD, antithyroid drugs over 5 years with positive TRAb. PBMC-derived RNA was used for the TCR library. This TCR derives from a female donor with Graves disease. The sequencing here drew on peripheral blood mononuclear cells (PBMCs), taken when the disease was refractory, from a patient treated with antithyroid drugs.

The CDR3 sequence is CASSPGTTFGYGYTF. The CDR3 DNA follows: TGTGCCAGCAGTCCCGGGACCACCTTCGGGTATGGCTACACCTTC. V and J are TRBV3-1 and TRBJ1-2; D perhaps matches TRBD1 (5 bases). The CDR3 extends over 15 amino acids. Germline V gives CDR1 LGHDT, CDR2 YNNKEL (reference sequence). The V gene lost 6 bases and the J gene lost 5 bases, with 19 bases spanning the gap.